These 31 T cell receptor beta chains came from one sample sequenced in a study of blood T cell repertoires in COVID-19. Assay used: immunoSEQ multiplex PCR; TCRdb lists only in-frame clones, some missing. The top ten clones hold less than 0.85% of a sample with approximately 170,000 clones, approximately 91% of them seen once. Sample: PBMCs or T cells enriched from blood (not recorded which). The receptor set was obtained from a woman between 18 and 29 years old who had recovered from COVID-19.

This clone appeared once. The gene calls are TRBV10-1 and TRBJ1-2; D gene uncertain. Per germline, CDR1 WNHNN and CDR2 SYGVQD (reference sequence). CDR3 length: 14 amino acids. V was shortened by 7 bases and J by 2 bases, with 14 bases between the two germline ends. The CDR3, as DNA: TGCGCCAGCAAAGCCCGGGTACGAAACTATGGCTACACCTTC. Protein product: CASKARVRNYGYTF.

The count of this clone is one. The chain is built from TRBV28 and TRBJ1-1, with D possibly matching TRBD1 (5 bases). The length of the CDR3 is 12 residues. Germline loops: CDR1 MDHEN, CDR2 SYDVKM. Trimming took off 7 bases at V and 5 bases at J, with 11 bases between the two ends. The CDR3 DNA is TGTGCCAGCAACACGGGGGAGACTGAAGCTTTCTTT. Protein product: CASNTGETEAFF. Based on the CDR3 plus reference TRBV28 and TRBJ1-1, the full variable domain is DVKVTQSSRYLVKRTGEKVFLECVQDMDHENMFWYRQDPGLGLRLIYFSYDVKMKEKGDIPEGYSVSREKKERFSLILESASTNQTSMYLCASNTGETEAFFGQGTRLTVV.

The V call is TRBV21-1, the J call TRBJ1-4. TRBV21-1 is recorded as a pseudogene. This CDR3 spans 13 amino acids. CDR3 amino acids: CASNKLSNEKLFF. CDR3 in DNA: TGTGCCAGCAACAAGCTGAGTAATGAAAAACTGTTTTTT.

The chain joins TRBV19 to TRBJ2-7; TRBD2 matches at 10 bases. Germline lookup yields CDR1 LNHDA and CDR2 SQIVND (reference sequence). Trimming removed 6 bases from V and 6 bases from J; junction bases left unmatched: 5. The CDR3 consists of 13 residues. CDR3 amino acids: CASSGLAGVEQYF. The CDR3, as DNA: TGTGCCAGTAGCGGGCTAGCGGGAGTCGAGCAGTACTTC. The entire variable domain, with the rest obtained from reference TRBV19 and TRBJ2-7, is as follows: DGGITQSPKYLFRKEGQNVTLSCEQNLNHDAMYWYRQDPGQGLRLIYYSQIVNDFQKGDIAEGYSVSREKKESFPLTVTSAQKNPTAFYLCASSGLAGVEQYFGPGTRLTVT.

This clone was found once. The rearrangement uses TRBV12-5 and TRBJ2-7; 14 positions agree with TRBD2. The ends lost 4 bases at V and 6 bases at J; junction bases unmatched: 14. The CDR3 loop spans 18 amino acids. The V gene's germline CDR1 is LGHNT and CDR2 FRNRAP. CDR3 region: CASGSSTSGRVPGIEQYF. CDR3 bases: TGTGCTAGTGGTTCCTCGACTAGCGGGAGGGTTCCGGGTATCGAGCAGTACTTC. Looking up the rest from reference TRBV12-5 and TRBJ2-7 gives the full variable domain: DARVTQTPRHKVTEMGQEVTMRCQPILGHNTVFWYRQTMMQGLELLAYFRNRAPLDDSGMPKDRFSAEMPDATLATLKIQPSEPRDSAVYFCASGSSTSGRVPGIEQYFGPGTRLTVT.

The chain employs TRBV27 and TRBJ2-7; TRBD1 matches 10 bases. Germline V CDR1 and CDR2: MNHEY, SMNVEV (reference sequence). With V trimmed by 5 bases and J by 3 bases, 13 bases remained unmatched. This CDR3 has 17 residues. The CDR3 spells CASSPLIGTGENYEQYF. In DNA, the CDR3 is TGTGCCAGCAGTCCCCTGATTGGGACAGGGGAGAACTACGAGCAGTACTTC.

This chain uses TRBV7-2 with TRBJ2-3; 10 nucleotides match TRBD2. This CDR3 region has 16 residues. V was pared by 5 bases and J by 3 bases, with 8 bases of the junction left unmatched. Germline CDR1 and CDR2: SGHTA and FQGNSA. In nucleotides, the CDR3 is TGTGCCAGCAGCCCCGAAAAAGCGGGAGGGACAGATACGCAGTATTTT. Amino acid sequence: CASSPEKAGGTDTQYF.

The rearrangement joins TRBV7-2 to TRBJ1-5; TRBD1 matches at 10 bases. The germline V gene encodes CDR1 SGHTA and CDR2 FQGNSA. V dropped 6 bases and J dropped 6; count of bases not matched to a gene: 5. This CDR3 region has 14 residues. CDR3 amino acids: CASRRTGGGQPQHF. CDR3 DNA: TGTGCCAGCAGACGGACAGGGGGGGGTCAGCCCCAGCATTTT.

The chain recombines TRBV18 with TRBJ1-2; no reliable D call. The CDR3 length is 14 residues. In germline, CDR1 is KGHSH, CDR2 LQKENI. V was shortened by 0 bases and J by 3 bases, with 8 bases between the two germline ends. The CDR3 DNA sequence: TGTGCCAGCTCACCACCGCTCCGGGACTATGGCTACACCTTC. Translation gives CASSPPLRDYGYTF.

This clone has just a few counts. J is TRBJ1-1 and V is TRBV4-1; D is possibly TRBD1 (6 bases). V was shortened by 6 bases and J by 11 bases, with 22 bases between the two germline ends. The CDR3 sequence is 14 residues long. Germline CDR1 MGHRA, CDR2 YSYEKL. In DNA form, the CDR3 reads TGCGCCAGCAGGGACGGTAGGGGGTCCACGACGGCTTTCTTT. Amino acid sequence: CASRDGRGSTTAFF.

The chain links TRBV11-3 to TRBJ2-1; TRBD1 matches at 9 bases. CDR1 SGHNT and CDR2 YENEEA come from the germline V gene. This CDR3 contains 15 residues. V shed 3 bases and J 12 bases; nucleotides not matched to a gene: 12. CDR3 DNA sequence: TGTGCCAGCAGCTTCGGGACAGGGCCTTCAGGGAGGCAGTTCTTC. Amino acids: CASSFGTGPSGRQFF.

This chain uses TRBV7-9 with TRBJ2-5; a weak D match, TRBD1 (5 bases). V was pared by 6 bases and J by 4 bases, with 15 bases between. CDR1 is SEHNR, CDR2 FQNEAQ, per germline (reference sequence). The length of the CDR3 is 14 residues. The CDR3 DNA reads as TGTGCCAGCAGTTACCCAGGGTCGCCAGAGACCCAGTACTTC. Its protein product is CASSYPGSPETQYF.

V usage is TRBV14 and J usage is TRBJ2-1; D uncertain. The CDR3 is 10 residues long. V lost 9 bases and J lost 6, with 6 bases in between. Germline V lookup: CDR1 SGHDN, CDR2 FVKESK. The CDR3 DNA is TGTGCCAGGAACTGCAATGAGCAGTTCTTC. This encodes CARNCNEQFF.

The V and J genes are TRBV2 and TRBJ2-7, with D maybe TRBD1 (5 bases). There are 12 residues in the CDR3. CDR1 SNHLY and CDR2 FYNNEI come from the germline V gene. Trimming removed 5 bases from V and 2 bases from J, with 7 bases in between. CDR3 sequence (DNA): TGTGCCAGCAGTCAGGGCCCCTACGAGCAGTACTTC. Protein sequence: CASSQGPYEQYF.

CDR3 coding DNA: TGTGCCAGCTCACCACCGTCGCGGACCTACGAGCAGTACTTC. This sequence encodes CASSPPSRTYEQYF. The chain couples TRBV18 to TRBJ2-7, with D hard to call. From germline, CDR1 is KGHSH and CDR2 LQKENI. V gave up 0 bases and J gave up 2 bases, with 8 bases separating them. The CDR3 contains 14 residues.

The rearrangement links TRBV15 to TRBJ2-5, with D maybe TRBD2 (6 bases). V lost 2 bases and J lost 3, with 13 bases in between. Per germline, CDR1 LNHNV and CDR2 YYDKDF (reference sequence). CDR3 size: 15 residues. DNA of the CDR3: TGTGCCACCAGCAGACGGGATGGGGGGAAAGAGACCCAGTACTTC. Translated: CATSRRDGGKETQYF. The full variable domain, its missing parts supplied by reference TRBV15 and TRBJ2-5, is DAMVIQNPRYQVTQFGKPVTLSCSQTLNHNVMYWYQQKSSQAPKLLFHYYDKDFNNEADTPDNFQSRRPNTSFCFLDIRSPGLGDTAMYLCATSRRDGGKETQYFGPGTRLLVL.

The rearrangement links TRBV6-2 or TRBV6-3 to TRBJ2-2, with TRBD2 matching 8 bases. In germline, CDR1 is MNHEY, CDR2 SVGEGT. The CDR3 contains 18 residues. J gave up 5 bases and V 2 bases, and 13 bases lay outside the gene matches. The CDR3, as DNA: TGTGCCAGCAGTTACGGACACTTCGCGGGAGGAGAAACCGGGGAGCTGTTTTTT. It encodes CASSYGHFAGGETGELFF.

The rearrangement joins TRBV5-1 to TRBJ2-7, with 12 bases that match TRBD2. The CDR3 has 15 amino acids. Germline trimming cut 4 bases from V and 4 bases from J; bases unmatched to any gene: 6. Germline V gives CDR1 SGHRS, CDR2 YFSETQ. CDR3 sequence: CASSVALAGGYEQYF. CDR3 bases: TGCGCCAGCAGCGTGGCACTAGCGGGAGGATACGAGCAGTACTTC.

In regard to this clone: Distinct nucleotide sequences in the sample also encode this CDR3. CDR3 loop: CASSRQGDTEAFF. Written as DNA, the CDR3 is TGTGCCAGCTCACGACAGGGGGATACTGAAGCTTTCTTT. The chain has TRBV18 and TRBJ1-1; TRBD1 aligns across 9 bases. Germline CDR1 KGHSH, CDR2 LQKENI. With 4 bases clipped from V and 5 bases from J, the junction kept 2 bases outside the gene matches. The CDR3 has 13 amino acids.

In its sample, this clone was seen many times. The V call is TRBV27, the J call TRBJ2-2, with TRBD2 matching 8 bases. With 3 bases clipped from V and 13 bases from J, the junction kept 10 bases outside the gene matches. This CDR3 contains 14 residues. Germline V lookup: CDR1 MNHEY, CDR2 SMNVEV (reference sequence). This chain's CDR3 is CASSFRMSGSGLFF. The CDR3 nucleotides are TGTGCCAGCAGTTTTAGGATGAGCGGGAGTGGGCTGTTTTTT.

The chain employs TRBV7-6 and TRBJ2-7, with 10 bases aligning to TRBD1. CDR1 is SGHVS, CDR2 FNYEAQ, per germline. J was trimmed by 4 bases and V by 2 bases; bases with no gene match: 2. The CDR3 contains 14 residues. Written as DNA, the CDR3 is TGTGCCAGCAGCTTAAGGGACAGGGGATACGAGCAGTACTTC. Encoded protein: CASSLRDRGYEQYF.

The chain joins TRBV5-6 to TRBJ1-2; 7 positions match TRBD1. This CDR3 region has 15 residues. J was trimmed by 4 bases and V by 4 bases; bases with no gene match: 10. The V gene's germline CDR1 is SGHDT and CDR2 YYEEEE. The CDR3 nucleotides read TGTGCCAGCAGCCCGGGACAGCGAGACCTCTATGGCTACACCTTC. As protein: CASSPGQRDLYGYTF. Combining the CDR3 with reference TRBV5-6 and TRBJ1-2 gives the whole variable domain DAGVTQSPTHLIKTRGQQVTLRCSPKSGHDTVSWYQQALGQGPQFIFQYYEEEERQRGNFPDRFSGHQFPNYSSELNVNALLLGDSALYLCASSPGQRDLYGYTFGSGTRLTVV.

This chain connects TRBV3-1 (or the pseudogene TRBV3-2) to TRBJ2-5; tentatively, D is TRBD1 (6 bases). The length of the CDR3 is 14 residues. Germline CDR1 is LGHDT and CDR2 is YNNKEL (reference sequence). V dropped 6 bases and J dropped 0 bases, with 11 bases sitting between them. In DNA form, the CDR3 reads TGTGCCAGCAGTCGACAGGCGTACCAAGAGACCCAGTACTTC. Translated, it gives CASSRQAYQETQYF.

This chain uses TRBV2 with TRBJ2-5, with 7 bases identical to TRBD1. CDR1 and CDR2 from the germline V gene are SNHLY and FYNNEI. Unmatched junction bases numbered 7, after V lost 6 bases and J lost 0 bases. The CDR3 length is 15 residues. The CDR3 nucleotides are TGTGCCAGCAGGAACCTGGGACAGTACCAAGAGACCCAGTACTTC. It specifies CASRNLGQYQETQYF.

This sequence joins TRBV12-5 and TRBJ2-6; possibly TRBD1 for D (6 bases). Germline V CDR1 and CDR2: LGHNT, FRNRAP. The CDR3 is 19 amino acids. V lost 0 bases, J lost 0 bases, and 15 bases lay in between. CDR3 DNA sequence: TGTGCTAGTGGTTTGGTTGGGCAGGGGATAAACTCTGGGGCCAACGTCCTGACTTTC. This gives the protein CASGLVGQGINSGANVLTF.

The chain recombines TRBV20-1 with TRBJ2-7; D is ambiguous. V was cut by 3 bases and J by 3 bases, with 12 bases left in between. CDR1 and CDR2 (germline): DFQATT, SNEGSKA (reference sequence). This CDR3 is built from 13 residues. The DNA of the CDR3 is TGCAGTGCTAGTAGGAGTGGTTTCTACGAGCAGTACTTC. It is translated as CSASRSGFYEQYF.

This clone showed up just once. This rearrangement joins TRBV7-3 to TRBJ2-1; possible D gene TRBD2, 6 bases. V lost 1 base and J lost 6, with 10 bases in between. The germline V gene encodes CDR1 SGHTA and CDR2 FQGTGA. The CDR3 covers 14 residues. The CDR3 nucleotides are TGTGCCAGCAGCTTAATCGGGGGAGGCAATGAGCAGTTCTTC. Its translation: CASSLIGGGNEQFF.

V gene TRBV30 combines with J gene TRBJ1-5; D is uncertain. Germline V CDR1 and CDR2: GTSNPN, SVGIG (reference sequence). The CDR3 has 13 residues. V was shortened by 3 bases and J by 5 bases, with 11 bases between the two germline ends. The CDR3 sequence: CAWSMGRYQPQHF. Written as DNA, the CDR3 is TGTGCCTGGAGCATGGGCAGGTATCAGCCCCAGCATTTT.

V usage is TRBV19 and J usage is TRBJ1-2; 7 bases map to TRBD1. The CDR3 runs to 15 residues. The V and J ends lost 5 bases and 0 bases, in that order; junction bases with no gene match: 6. CDR1 and CDR2 (germline): LNHDA, SQIVND (reference sequence). CDR3 nucleotides: TGTGCCAGTAGTCTAAAACAGGGGACTAACTATGGCTACACCTTC. This codes for CASSLKQGTNYGYTF.

The chain employs TRBV18 and TRBJ2-7; the match to TRBD1 covers 11 bases. This CDR3 contains 16 residues. Germline values: CDR1 KGHSH, CDR2 LQKENI. The junction had 6 bases not matched to a gene; V was cut back by 3 bases and J by 2 bases. Written as DNA, the CDR3 is TGTGCCAGCTCACCCTTGGGACAGGGGGTCCCCTACGAGCAGTACTTC. Its protein is CASSPLGQGVPYEQYF.

The V and J genes are TRBV6-1 and TRBJ1-6; D possibly corresponds to TRBD1 (5 bases). Trimming left V 0 bases short and J 4 bases short, with 16 bases between. The CDR3 is made up of 18 amino acids. Germline-derived CDR1 and CDR2 are MNHNS and SASEGT. CDR3 DNA: TGTGCCAGCAGTGAAGCTGGGCGCGACAGACAGTATAATTCACCCCTCCACTTT. Encoded protein: CASSEAGRDRQYNSPLHF.